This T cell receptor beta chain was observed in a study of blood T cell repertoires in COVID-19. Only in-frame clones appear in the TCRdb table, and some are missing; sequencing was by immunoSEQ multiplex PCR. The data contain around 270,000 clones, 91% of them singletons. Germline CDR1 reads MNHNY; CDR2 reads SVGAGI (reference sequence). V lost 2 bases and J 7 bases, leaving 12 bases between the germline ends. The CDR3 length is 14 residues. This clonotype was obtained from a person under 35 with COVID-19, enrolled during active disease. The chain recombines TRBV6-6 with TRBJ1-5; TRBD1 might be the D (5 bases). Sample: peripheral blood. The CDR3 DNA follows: TGTGCCAGCAGTTACCCCGGGGGAGGACAGCCCCAGCATTTT. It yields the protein CASSYPGGGQPQHF.